This note documents a single T cell receptor (beta chain) sequence. This clonotype has ten or more counts. It has no known antigen specificity. Base-call qualities are not available, and no considerably larger clone is one nucleotide away. For unsorted PBMC libraries, 2 million PBMCs were used after storage in RNAlater at -80 degrees C until RNA extraction. The multiple sclerosis patients were enrolled in a US clinical protocol that used magnetic resonance imaging to evaluate disease progression. PBMCs were separated from peripheral blood using Ficoll-Hypaque density gradient centrifugation and then cryopreserved in liquid nitrogen. cDNA synthesis used template-switch 5'RACE with a primer carrying a 10-nucleotide random unique molecular identifier tagging each TCR transcript. Over 200 million TCR-beta sequences, covering 15-18 subjects, were produced in each sequencing run. Total RNA was extracted with the RNeasy kit. The KAPA Real-time Library Amplification kit was used to amplify TCR-beta VDJ regions with primers targeting the TCR constant region and the 5'RACE anchor. A first PCR added sample indexes and Illumina adaptors, and a second PCR then raised library yield. After Ampure bead purification, the TCR product of roughly 650 bp was size-selected on a 2% E-gel SizeSelection system. Library quality was checked on a Bioanalyzer, concentration was measured with Qubit, and libraries were quantified with the Kapa Library Quantification kit before pooling. An Illumina HiSeq 2500 was used to sequence the libraries paired-end at 2 x 150 bp. To increase sequence diversity, roughly 24-32% phiX was spiked into each library pool. The original pipeline was this. Quality-filtered reads were processed with the UMI-based MiGEC pipeline, and over 80% of raw TCR sequences were removed by the MiGEC pipeline during error correction. VDJ genes were aligned to IMGT germline references, and clonotypes were defined by unique CDR3 amino acid sequence plus V-J genes. Clonal expansion, Shannon diversity, and CDR3 relatedness (CalcPairwiseDistances, ClusterSamples) were evaluated with VDJtools, and phylogenetic trees were built with CLCbio workbench. Using coefficient-of-variation modelling across technical triplicates, the study counted a clone as expanded if it had at least 8 unique UMIs. The public reads were reprocessed in TCRdb via fastp at Q25 and MiXCR, keeping in-frame beta chains. Records with the same CDR3 protein are collapsed into one entry carrying the most frequent genes and DNA. TCRdb's processing, not the authors', yielded these V and J calls. The sample yields about 60,000 distinct CDR3 sequences; 3% to 4% were counted once. 2.2% of the sample is held by the ten biggest clonotypes.

V lost 9 bases and J lost 3 bases, and the count of bases not matched to a germline gene is 9. Reading the germline V gene (reference sequence) gives CDR1 SEHNR and CDR2 FQNEAQ. The CDR3 holds 14 amino acids from the cysteine to the phenylalanine. Just CDR3 DNA is preserved here, 42 bases in frame from base 1. This entry is derived from a study of neurological immune-mediated disorders (dated by TCRdb to between 2017 and 2020). The study in broad terms: Of the approximately 34 multiple sclerosis patients, around 31 had relapsing-remitting MS and 3 had secondary progressive MS. Peripheral blood TCR-beta repertoires from patients with HTLV-I-associated myelopathy (HAM/TSP), patients with multiple sclerosis, and healthy controls were compared in the study using UMI-based sequencing. The 90 to 120 TCR-beta libraries covered PBMC samples along with longitudinal samples, technical triplicates, and paired sorted CD4+ and CD8+ T-cell subsets. The cohort was made up of 68 subjects, consisting of 15 or so HAM/TSP patients, some 35 multiple sclerosis patients and roughly 20 healthy controls. The full study reports these points: Phylogenetic analysis grouped repertoires from 18 of 34 MS patients into a cluster of related CDR3 sequences, suggesting a possible repertoire-level signature. No identical CDR3 amino acid sequences were shared among expanded clones across subjects, suggesting private TCR-beta repertoires in all groups. TCR clonal expansion was highest in HAM/TSP patients and lowest in MS patients, with MS patients falling below even healthy controls. The MS cluster was not associated with any clinical or MRI features, and the authors stated that larger cohorts are needed.

The V gene is TRBV7-9 and the J gene is TRBJ2-3; 7 bases in the junction line up with TRBD2. Source material: PBMCs. This TCR came from a woman aged 45-65 years with multiple sclerosis. The CDR3: CASTPAGETDTQYF. DNA sequence: TGTGCCAGTACTCCGGCGGGAGAGACAGATACGCAGTATTTT.